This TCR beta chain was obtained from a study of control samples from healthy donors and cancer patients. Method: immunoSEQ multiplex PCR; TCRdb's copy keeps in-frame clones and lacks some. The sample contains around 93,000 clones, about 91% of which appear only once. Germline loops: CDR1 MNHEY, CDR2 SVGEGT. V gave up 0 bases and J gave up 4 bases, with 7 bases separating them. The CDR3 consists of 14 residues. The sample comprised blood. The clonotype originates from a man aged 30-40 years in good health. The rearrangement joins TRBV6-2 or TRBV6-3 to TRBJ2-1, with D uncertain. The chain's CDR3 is CASSYSRKYNEQFF. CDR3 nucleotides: TGTGCCAGCAGTTACTCCAGGAAATACAATGAGCAGTTCTTC.